Sequencing of this T cell receptor beta chain was carried out in a study of T cell responses to AZD1222 COVID-19 vaccine. The CDR3 length is 15 residues. Trimming removed 2 bases at V and 2 bases at J, with 13 bases between. Germline V CDR1 and CDR2: SGHRS, YFSETQ. Whole-study results and caveats: CD4 TCRs covered the whole spike, strongest at regions 160-218 and 743-854. Reportedly, close to half of spike-specific TCRs are directed against unmutated variant regions.

Clones were sequenced by immunoSEQ multiplex PCR, and TCRdb holds only the in-frame ones, with some missing. The repertoire has about 130,000 clones, just over 90% of them found once; the top ten carry 6.5% to 8.5%. Remarks on this clone: As yet, its antigen is unknown.

The specimen was peripheral blood, collected on day 0 of AZD1222 vaccination. This receptor was taken from an adult in good health. The chain couples TRBV5-1 to TRBJ1-1, with D possibly TRBD1 on 5 matching bases. This CDR3 reads CASSLTMGVNTEAFF. The CDR3 DNA follows: TGCGCCAGCAGCTTAACAATGGGGGTAAACACTGAAGCTTTCTTT.